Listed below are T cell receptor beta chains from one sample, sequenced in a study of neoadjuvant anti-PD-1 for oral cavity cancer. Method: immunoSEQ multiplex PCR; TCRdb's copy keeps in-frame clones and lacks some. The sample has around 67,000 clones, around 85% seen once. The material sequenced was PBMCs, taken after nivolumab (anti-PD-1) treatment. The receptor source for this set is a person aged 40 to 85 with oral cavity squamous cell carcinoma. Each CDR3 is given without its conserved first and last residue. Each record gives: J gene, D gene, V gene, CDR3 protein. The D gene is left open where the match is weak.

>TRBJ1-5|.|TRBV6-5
ALQGSGEGNQPQH
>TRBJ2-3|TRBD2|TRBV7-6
ASSAVDGRTTDTQY
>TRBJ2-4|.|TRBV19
ASSMGWRGARAKNIQY
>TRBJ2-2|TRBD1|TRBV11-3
ASSLDRGRTGELF
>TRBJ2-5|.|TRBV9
ASSPWGGPPETQY
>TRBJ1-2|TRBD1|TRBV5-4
ASSWTGSYGYT
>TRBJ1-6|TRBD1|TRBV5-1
ASSLEGQYNSPLH
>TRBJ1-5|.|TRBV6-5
ASSYSNRPNQPQH
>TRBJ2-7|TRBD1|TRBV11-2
ASSSGTGVYEQY
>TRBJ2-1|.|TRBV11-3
ASSKALDSWEQF
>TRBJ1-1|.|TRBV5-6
ASSLGVYLRGVNTEAF
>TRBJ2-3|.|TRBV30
AWSVGLTDTQY
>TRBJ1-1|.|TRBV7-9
ASSGRADTEAF
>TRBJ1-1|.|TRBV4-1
ASSQEGGTVKAF
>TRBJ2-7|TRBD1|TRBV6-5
ASSYGTGYEQY
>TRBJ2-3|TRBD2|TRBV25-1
ASSYSGGGADTQY
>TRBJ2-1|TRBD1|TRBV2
ASGRDSEQF